One and the same sample provided the 27 T cell receptor beta chains below, sequenced in a study of liver allograft versus peripheral blood T cells. The overall study: Recipients' peripheral blood served as the comparator for T cell receptor repertoires in transplanted livers.

MiXCR, run by TCRdb on the reads, gives a single entry per CDR3 protein. The data hold 14,000 or so distinct CDR3 sequences, with 20% to 25% observed a single time. All receptors derive from a human patient who had a liver transplant. A subset of T cells may come from the graft donor.

With regard to this clonotype: A much larger clone differs by one base, so this may be a read error. This sequence joins TRBV5-6 and TRBJ1-2; D gene ambiguous. This CDR3 is 14 amino acids long. CDR1 is SGHDT and CDR2 is YYEEEE in the germline V gene. The V end was cut by 3 bases, the J end by 2 bases, with 11 bases between. Written as DNA, the CDR3 is TGTGCCAGCAGCTCCTCGAGCGGGAACTATGGCTACACCTTC. The encoded protein is CASSSSSGNYGYTF. The full variable domain, rest sourced from reference TRBV5-6 and TRBJ1-2, is DAGVTQSPTHLIKTRGQQVTLRCSPKSGHDTVSWYQQALGQGPQFIFQYYEEEERQRGNFPDRFSGHQFPNYSSELNVNALLLGDSALYLCASSSSSGNYGYTFGSGTRLTVV.

There are many counts of this clonotype. The rearrangement links TRBV7-2 to TRBJ1-5; no firm D call. CDR3 length equals 13 residues. The V gene's germline CDR1 is SGHTA and CDR2 FQGNSA. V shed 3 bases and J shed 5 bases, with 8 bases lying between them. CDR3 loop: CASSLAVHQPQHF. The CDR3, as DNA: TGTGCCAGCAGCTTGGCAGTCCATCAGCCCCAGCATTTT. Together with reference TRBV7-2 and TRBJ1-5, the CDR3 gives the full variable domain: GAGVSQSPSNKVTEKGKDVELRCDPISGHTALYWYRQSLGQGLEFLIYFQGNSAPDKSGLPSDRFSAERTGGSVSTLTIQRTQQEDSAVYLCASSLAVHQPQHFGDGTRLSIL.

This sequence joins TRBV6-5 and TRBJ1-1; D not resolved. From germline, CDR1 is MNHEY and CDR2 SVGAGI. Trimming stripped 0 bases from V and 4 bases from J, with 9 bases between. The CDR3 spans 14 residues. The CDR3 DNA sequence: TGTGCCAGCAGTTACTCGATGGGCAGCACTGAAGCTTTCTTT. This sequence encodes CASSYSMGSTEAFF.

This clonotype is classed as medium-sized. This sequence joins TRBV6-1 and TRBJ1-1, with 7 bases aligning to TRBD1. CDR1 is MNHNS, CDR2 SASEGT, per germline. The CDR3 has 15 residues. J was trimmed by 11 bases and V by 5 bases; bases with no gene match: 17. The CDR3 region is CASSQPPTLTGKAFF. In nucleotides, the CDR3 is TGTGCCAGCAGTCAACCTCCCACTCTGACAGGGAAGGCTTTCTTT.

This clonotype was seen ten or more times. This chain connects TRBV7-2 to TRBJ1-5; 7 bases agree with TRBD1. CDR3 length: 15 residues. J was trimmed by 4 bases and V by 5 bases; bases with no gene match: 8. Germline CDR1 and CDR2: SGHTA and FQGNSA. CDR3 DNA sequence: TGTGCCAGCAGCCTAGACAGGGCAGGGAATCAGCCCCAGCATTTT. Protein product: CASSLDRAGNQPQHF. The whole variable domain, filled in from reference TRBV7-2 and TRBJ1-5, reads GAGVSQSPSNKVTEKGKDVELRCDPISGHTALYWYRQSLGQGLEFLIYFQGNSAPDKSGLPSDRFSAERTGGSVSTLTIQRTQQEDSAVYLCASSLDRAGNQPQHFGDGTRLSIL.

This clonotype has a handful of counts. The chain uses TRBV6-2 or TRBV6-3 and TRBJ2-2, with 10 nucleotides matching TRBD2. The CDR3 runs to 18 residues. Per the germline V gene, CDR1 is MNHEY and CDR2 is SVGEGT. V dropped 2 bases and J dropped 3; count of bases not matched to a gene: 9. This CDR3 reads CASSYTIAGGLYTGELFF. The DNA for the CDR3 is TGTGCCAGCAGTTACACGATAGCGGGGGGCCTATACACCGGGGAGCTGTTTTTT.

The rearrangement joins TRBV19 to TRBJ1-2; D might be TRBD1 (5 bases). This CDR3 spans 16 amino acids. CDR1 is LNHDA and CDR2 is SQIVND in the germline V gene (reference sequence). V lost 2 bases to trimming and J lost 7 bases, with 20 bases between them. The CDR3 DNA reads TGTGCCAGTAGTATAACCAGGGTAGATTTACGTCGTGGCTACACCTTC. This gives the protein CASSITRVDLRRGYTF.

This chain links TRBV12-3 or TRBV12-4 with TRBJ1-5; D gene ambiguous. The CDR3 runs to 14 residues. Trimming took 6 bases from V and 7 from J, leaving 16 bases between them. The DNA for the CDR3 is TGTGCCAGCAGCTCGCGGACCACGAGGCAGCCCCAGCATTTT. Its protein is CASSSRTTRQPQHF.

This clonotype was counted ten times or more. The chain joins TRBV7-9 to TRBJ1-1; D is uncertain. The CDR3 runs to 13 residues. Trimming pared 1 base from V and 3 bases from J, leaving 6 bases between. Per germline, CDR1 SEHNR and CDR2 FQNEAQ (reference sequence). This CDR3 is CASSLVVDTEAFF. The CDR3 nucleotides are TGTGCCAGCAGCTTAGTTGTGGACACTGAAGCTTTCTTT.

This clonotype turned up a few times. This chain uses TRBV29-1 with TRBJ1-1; maybe TRBD1 (6 bases). Trimming stripped 4 bases from V and 3 bases from J, with 12 bases between. The CDR3 runs 13 residues. Germline assignment: CDR1 SQVTM and CDR2 ANQGSEA. This CDR3 reads CSVGWGPDTEAFF. The CDR3 nucleotides read TGCAGCGTTGGGTGGGGGCCAGACACTGAAGCTTTCTTT.

J is TRBJ2-7 and V is TRBV6-6; D not resolved. The CDR3 runs to 12 residues. The V gene's germline CDR1 is MNHNY and CDR2 SVGAGI (reference sequence). V lost 6 bases and J lost 0, with 6 bases in between. CDR3 DNA: TGTGCCAGCAGCCCGGGCTCCTACGAGCAGTACTTC. Its translation: CASSPGSYEQYF.

In this sample, this clonotype turned up a few times. The DNA for the CDR3 is TGTGCCAGCAGTCTCCGACAGGGGGCCGGGGAGCTGTTTTTT. This translates into CASSLRQGAGELFF. The chain joins TRBV12-3 or TRBV12-4 to TRBJ2-2; 9 bases map to TRBD1. This CDR3 spans 14 amino acids. Germline trimming cut 5 bases from V and 6 bases from J; bases unmatched to any gene: 4.

The chain uses TRBV12-3 or TRBV12-4 and TRBJ1-1; 8 bases agree with TRBD1. With 6 bases clipped from V and 11 bases from J, the junction kept 8 bases outside the gene matches. The CDR3 covers 12 residues. Here the CDR3 DNA reads TGTGCCAGCAGGGCTTCAGGGGGCGACGCTTTCTTT. It codes for CASRASGGDAFF.

This clonotype was detected a few times. The rearrangement joins TRBV7-9 to TRBJ1-4; D unresolved. The CDR3 loop spans 13 amino acids. The germline V and J ends were trimmed by 7 bases and 1 base, with 7 bases remaining between them. The germline V gene encodes CDR1 SEHNR and CDR2 FQNEAQ (reference sequence). CDR3 DNA: TGTGCCAGCATGCGGGGAACTAATGAAAAACTGTTTTTT. Amino acids: CASMRGTNEKLFF.

This clonotype has a count of ten or more. The chain uses TRBV18 and TRBJ2-7, with 7 bases that match TRBD2. Unmatched junction bases numbered 5, after V lost 0 bases and J lost 3 bases. The V gene's germline CDR1 is KGHSH and CDR2 LQKENI. The CDR3 spans 15 residues. Written as DNA, the CDR3 is TGTGCCAGCTCACCACCGGGGCGGGGGATCTACGAGCAGTACTTC. Translating it yields CASSPPGRGIYEQYF. Looking up the rest from reference TRBV18 and TRBJ2-7 gives the full variable domain: NAGVMQNPRHLVRRRGQEARLRCSPMKGHSHVYWYRQLPEEGLKFMVYLQKENIIDESGMPKERFSAEFPKEGPSILRIQQVVRGDSAAYFCASSPPGRGIYEQYFGPGTRLTVT.

By frequency in the sample, this clonotype is medium-sized (0.01 to 0.1%). This chain connects TRBV7-2 to TRBJ1-5, with unresolved D. Trimming took 5 bases from V and 0 from J, leaving 14 bases between them. The CDR3 sequence is 16 residues long. Germline loops: CDR1 SGHTA, CDR2 FQGNSA. CDR3 bases: TGTGCCAGCAGCCCGGAACCAGGACTTAGCAATCAGCCCCAGCATTTT. Translation: CASSPEPGLSNQPQHF.

This clonotype has only a few counts. The junction departs from the called germline gene at one end, perhaps through a read error. V is TRBV20-1 and J is TRBJ1-2; weak D call: TRBD1 (5 bases). The CDR3 has 11 residues. Germline lookup yields CDR1 DFQATT and CDR2 SNEGSKA (reference sequence). The CDR3 spells CSALPSDSLLF. CDR3 in DNA: TGCAGTGCCCTGCCCTCAGACAGTCTTCTCTTC.

This clonotype was found many times. The chain links TRBV13 to TRBJ2-2; D may match TRBD1 or TRBD2 (6 bases each). The length of the CDR3 is 17 residues. From germline, CDR1 is PRHDT and CDR2 FYEKMQ (reference sequence). Trimming removed 4 bases at V and 5 bases at J, with 20 bases between. The CDR3 is CASSSLSLGGQTGELFF. CDR3 DNA sequence: TGTGCCAGCAGCTCCCTTTCCTTGGGGGGCCAAACCGGGGAGCTGTTTTTT.

By sample share, this clonotype is medium-sized (0.01 to 0.1%). For the CDR3, the DNA is TGTGCCAGTAGCAGAGGGTGGAGGGGCCGGGGGTCACCCCTCCACTTT. It translates to CASSRGWRGRGSPLHF. V usage is TRBV19 and J usage is TRBJ1-6; D might be TRBD1 (5 bases). Germline V lookup: CDR1 LNHDA, CDR2 SQIVND (reference sequence). The CDR3 totals 16 residues. V lost 6 bases to trimming and J lost 10 bases, with 22 bases between them.

This chain uses TRBV6-1 with TRBJ2-1; 10 nucleotides align to TRBD2. CDR1 is MNHNS and CDR2 is SASEGT in the germline V gene. The CDR3 contains 15 residues. J lost 0 bases, V lost 8 bases, and 4 bases had no gene match. CDR3 nucleotide sequence: TGTGCCAGCGCTGGGACTAGCGACTCCTACAATGAGCAGTTCTTC. Amino acids: CASAGTSDSYNEQFF.

The rearrangement uses TRBV19 and TRBJ1-5; D is ambiguous. V was shortened by 6 bases and J by 8 bases, with 14 bases between the two germline ends. The germline V gene encodes CDR1 LNHDA and CDR2 SQIVND (reference sequence). The CDR3 contains 13 residues. In DNA, the CDR3 is TGTGCCAGTAGCTCGGGAGTGAGGGAGCCCCAGCATTTT. Translated, it gives CASSSGVREPQHF.

This clonotype ranks as medium-sized. The chain has TRBV29-1 and TRBJ1-1; D call uncertain. Germline V CDR1 and CDR2: SQVTM, ANQGSEA. CDR3 length: 12 amino acids. The V gene lost 2 bases and the J gene lost 1 base, with 5 bases spanning the gap. The CDR3 sequence is CSVERENTEAFF. CDR3 DNA: TGCAGCGTTGAAAGGGAGAACACTGAAGCTTTCTTT.

This clonotype was seen many times. The chain joins TRBV19 to TRBJ2-1, with 13 bases identical to TRBD2. This CDR3 has 16 residues. V was clipped by 5 bases and J by 5 bases; unmatched bases: 6. Germline CDR1 is LNHDA and CDR2 is SQIVND (reference sequence). CDR3 bases: TGTGCCAGTAGTTCTCAGGGGACTAGCGGGGACAATGAGCAGTTCTTC. Protein sequence: CASSSQGTSGDNEQFF.

The chain links TRBV6-1 to TRBJ1-2; D ambiguous. V was trimmed by 6 bases and J by 0 bases, leaving 8 bases between them. This CDR3 contains 13 residues. Germline loops: CDR1 MNHNS, CDR2 SASEGT. The CDR3 reads CASSLRSNYGYTF. The CDR3 DNA follows: TGTGCCAGCAGCCTAAGATCTAACTATGGCTACACCTTC.

The chain joins TRBV5-4 to TRBJ1-2; D is perhaps TRBD1 (6 bases). From germline, CDR1 is SGHNT and CDR2 YYREEE (reference sequence). This CDR3 has 14 residues. Between the trimmed V and J ends, which lost 1 base and 5 bases, there was a span of 12 bases. CDR3 DNA sequence: TGTGCCAGCAGCTTGTTTAACAGGGCTTATGGCTACACCTTC. Its protein product is CASSLFNRAYGYTF. Full variable domain (outside the CDR3, taken from reference TRBV5-4 and TRBJ1-2): ETGVTQSPTHLIKTRGQQVTLRCSSQSGHNTVSWYQQALGQGPQFIFQYYREEENGRGNFPPRFSGLQFPNYSSELNVNALELDDSALYLCASSLFNRAYGYTFGSGTRLTVV.

This clonotype turned up a few times. The rearrangement joins TRBV27 to TRBJ1-2, with 7 positions matching TRBD1. Germline V lookup: CDR1 MNHEY, CDR2 SMNVEV (reference sequence). The V and J ends lost 4 bases and 5 bases, in that order; junction bases with no gene match: 4. This CDR3 is 13 amino acids long. In nucleotides, the CDR3 is TGTGCCAGCAGTTACGACAGGGAATATGGCTACACCTTC. Translating gives CASSYDREYGYTF.

This sequence joins TRBV5-1 and TRBJ1-1, with unresolved D. Deletions cut 5 bases from V and 4 bases from J, with 15 bases between. This CDR3 spans 14 amino acids. Per the germline V gene, CDR1 is SGHRS and CDR2 is YFSETQ. For the CDR3, the DNA is TGCGCCAGCAGGGCAAGGGATACGGGCACTGAAGCTTTCTTT. It codes for CASRARDTGTEAFF.